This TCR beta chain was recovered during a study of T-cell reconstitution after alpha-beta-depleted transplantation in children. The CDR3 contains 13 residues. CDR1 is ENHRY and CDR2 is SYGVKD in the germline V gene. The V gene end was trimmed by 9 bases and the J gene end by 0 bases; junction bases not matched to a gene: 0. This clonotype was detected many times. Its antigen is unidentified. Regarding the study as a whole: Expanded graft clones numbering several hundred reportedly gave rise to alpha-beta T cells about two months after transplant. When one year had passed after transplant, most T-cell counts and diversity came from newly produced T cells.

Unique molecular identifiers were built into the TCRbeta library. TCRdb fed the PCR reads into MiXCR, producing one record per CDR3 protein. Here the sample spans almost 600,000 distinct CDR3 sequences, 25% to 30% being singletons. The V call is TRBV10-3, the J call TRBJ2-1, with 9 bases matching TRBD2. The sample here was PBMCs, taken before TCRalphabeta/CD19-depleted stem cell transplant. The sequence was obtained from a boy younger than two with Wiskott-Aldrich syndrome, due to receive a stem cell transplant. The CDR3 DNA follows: TGTGCCATAGCGGGAGGCTCCTACAATGAGCAGTTCTTC. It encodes CAIAGGSYNEQFF.